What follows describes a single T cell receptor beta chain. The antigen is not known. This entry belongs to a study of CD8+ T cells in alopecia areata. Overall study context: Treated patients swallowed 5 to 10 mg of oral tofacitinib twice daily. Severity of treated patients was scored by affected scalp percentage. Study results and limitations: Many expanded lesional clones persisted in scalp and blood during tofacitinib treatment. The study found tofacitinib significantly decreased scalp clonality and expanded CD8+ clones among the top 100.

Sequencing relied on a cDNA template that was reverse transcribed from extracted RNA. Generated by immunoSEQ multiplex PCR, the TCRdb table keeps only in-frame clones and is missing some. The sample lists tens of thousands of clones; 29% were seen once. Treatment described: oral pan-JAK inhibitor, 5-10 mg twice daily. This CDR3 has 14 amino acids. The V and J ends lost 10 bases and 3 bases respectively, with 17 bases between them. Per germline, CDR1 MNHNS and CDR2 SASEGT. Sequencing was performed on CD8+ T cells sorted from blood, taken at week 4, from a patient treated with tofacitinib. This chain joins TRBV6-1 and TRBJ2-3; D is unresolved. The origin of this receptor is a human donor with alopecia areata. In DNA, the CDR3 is TGTGCCATCAGAACAGACGAAGGGACAGATACGCAGTATTTT. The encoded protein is CAIRTDEGTDTQYF.